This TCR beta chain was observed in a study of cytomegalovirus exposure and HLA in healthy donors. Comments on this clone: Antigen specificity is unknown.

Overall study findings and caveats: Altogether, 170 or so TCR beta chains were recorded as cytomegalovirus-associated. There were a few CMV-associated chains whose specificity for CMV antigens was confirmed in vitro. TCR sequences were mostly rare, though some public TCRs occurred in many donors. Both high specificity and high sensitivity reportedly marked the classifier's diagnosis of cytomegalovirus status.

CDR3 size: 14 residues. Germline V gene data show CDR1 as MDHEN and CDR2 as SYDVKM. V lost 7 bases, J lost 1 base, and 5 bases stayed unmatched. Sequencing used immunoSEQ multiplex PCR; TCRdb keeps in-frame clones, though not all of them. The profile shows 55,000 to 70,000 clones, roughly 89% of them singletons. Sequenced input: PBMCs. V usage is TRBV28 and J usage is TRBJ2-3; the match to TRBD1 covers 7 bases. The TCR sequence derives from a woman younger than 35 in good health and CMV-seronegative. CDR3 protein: CASTLGQGTDTQYF. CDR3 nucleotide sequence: TGTGCCAGCACCCTAGGACAGGGCACAGATACGCAGTATTTT.